The 27 T cell receptor beta chains below all came from one sample that was sequenced in a study of shared clonotypes between healthy human individuals. This table comes from immunoSEQ multiplex PCR, and its TCRdb copy is limited to in-frame clones, with some not included. Counted here are around 500,000 clones, roughly 83% occurring once; the ten biggest clones make up approximately 13%. Sequenced material: PBMCs. The receptors were sampled from a woman aged 40 to 55 in good health. Some clones in this sample may be carry-over from other donors' samples.

The V call is TRBV6-1, the J call TRBJ2-7; D gene ambiguous. CDR1 and CDR2 from the germline V gene are MNHNS and SASEGT. The CDR3 contains 12 residues. V lost 6 bases and J 0 bases, leaving 6 bases between the germline ends. CDR3 coding DNA: TGTGCCAGCAGCGAGTTCTCCTACGAGCAGTACTTC. Its translation: CASSEFSYEQYF.

The chain is built from TRBV28 and TRBJ1-2, with a tentative D call TRBD1 (5 bases). The CDR3 is 13 residues long. Trimming took off 4 bases at V and 8 bases at J, with 14 bases between the two ends. Germline assignment: CDR1 MDHEN and CDR2 SYDVKM. The CDR3 nucleotides are TGTGCCAGCAGTTCCGCAGGGATGAGGGGCTACACCTTC. Protein product: CASSSAGMRGYTF.

This clone was counted a single time. The gene calls are TRBV7-2 and TRBJ2-7, with 12 positions matching TRBD2. Germline CDR1 SGHTA, CDR2 FQGNSA. This CDR3 contains 17 residues. With V trimmed by 1 base and J by 7 bases, 11 bases remained unmatched. CDR3: CASSLVMTSGSLGEQYF. In DNA, the CDR3 is TGTGCCAGCAGCTTAGTGATGACTAGCGGGAGTCTAGGAGAGCAGTACTTC.

This chain connects TRBV15 to TRBJ1-3; 8 bases match TRBD1. Germline-derived CDR1 and CDR2 are LNHNV and YYDKDF (reference sequence). V was clipped by 5 bases and J by 3 bases; unmatched bases: 6. This CDR3 has 15 residues. In nucleotides, the CDR3 is TGTGCCACCAGCCCGCGGACAGGGAGTGGAAACACCATATATTTT. Protein: CATSPRTGSGNTIYF.

V and J are TRBV5-4 and TRBJ1-1, with 7 positions matching TRBD1. V was pared by 3 bases and J by 4 bases, with 6 bases of the junction left unmatched. CDR1 and CDR2 from the germline V gene are SGHNT and YYREEE (reference sequence). This CDR3 spans 14 amino acids. The CDR3 DNA reads as TGTGCCAGCAGCTCCCGGACAGGCTCCACTGAAGCTTTCTTT. Translated, it gives CASSSRTGSTEAFF.

The rearrangement links TRBV7-3 to TRBJ2-3, with D possibly TRBD1 on 7 matching bases. Germline V CDR1 and CDR2: SGHTA, FQGTGA. The ends were cut back, 1 base at V and 2 bases at J, with 25 bases in the middle. The CDR3 totals 20 residues. CDR3 residues: CASSLRGPRGATEYTDTQYF. Here the CDR3 DNA reads TGTGCCAGCAGCTTAAGGGGACCCAGGGGGGCCACTGAATACACAGATACGCAGTATTTT.

The J gene is TRBJ1-1, the V gene TRBV7-9, with D unresolved. CDR1 is SEHNR and CDR2 is FQNEAQ in the germline V gene (reference sequence). The V end lost 5 bases, the J end lost 1 base, and 14 bases lay between the germline ends. This CDR3 is 15 amino acids long. The CDR3 here is CASSPPQRPNTEAFF. CDR3 nucleotide sequence: TGTGCCAGCAGCCCCCCACAGAGACCGAACACTGAAGCTTTCTTT. Using reference TRBV7-9 and TRBJ1-1 for the parts outside the CDR3, the full variable domain is DTGVSQNPRHKITKRGQNVTFRCDPISEHNRLYWYRQTLGQGPEFLTYFQNEAQLEKSRLLSDRFSAERPKGSFSTLEIQRTEQGDSAMYLCASSPPQRPNTEAFFGQGTRLTVV.

J is TRBJ2-2 and V is TRBV7-3, with a possible D match to TRBD2 (5 bases). The CDR3 runs to 16 residues. Germline values: CDR1 SGHTA, CDR2 FQGTGA. Trimming cost V 4 bases and J 3 bases, with 15 bases left between them. This chain's CDR3 is CASSSSKRSDTGELFF. The CDR3 nucleotides read TGTGCCAGCAGCTCATCCAAGCGGTCCGACACCGGGGAGCTGTTTTTT.

The rearrangement links TRBV27 to TRBJ2-3; TRBD2 might be the D (7 bases). Germline V gives CDR1 MNHEY, CDR2 SMNVEV (reference sequence). With 3 bases removed from V and 1 base from J, the gap between germline ends came to 17 bases. This CDR3 is built from 17 residues. CDR3 protein: CASSFGIRGRGTDTQYF. The DNA for the CDR3 is TGTGCCAGCAGTTTTGGGATAAGGGGGAGGGGCACAGATACGCAGTATTTT.

The CDR3 coding sequence is TGTGCCAGCAGCCATACGGGACTAGGCCACAATGAGCAGTTCTTC. Its protein product is CASSHTGLGHNEQFF. The chain couples TRBV28 to TRBJ2-1; 8 bases agree with TRBD2. Germline CDR1 reads MDHEN; CDR2 reads SYDVKM. This CDR3 spans 15 amino acids. J gave up 5 bases and V 6 bases, and 9 bases lay outside the gene matches.

This clone was seen only a few times. The rearrangement joins TRBV2 to TRBJ1-1; D ambiguous. Trimming took off 7 bases at V and 1 base at J, with 19 bases between the two ends. The CDR3 extends over 16 amino acids. CDR1 SNHLY and CDR2 FYNNEI come from the germline V gene. Here the CDR3 DNA reads TGTGCCAGCAAGGAAACGAATACAGCACCGAACACTGAAGCTTTCTTT. Translating gives CASKETNTAPNTEAFF.

The gene calls are TRBV2 and TRBJ1-4; D is unclear. The CDR3 is 13 residues long. V was cut by 7 bases and J by 8 bases, with 14 bases left in between. CDR1 and CDR2 (germline): SNHLY, FYNNEI. As DNA, the CDR3 is TGTGCCAGCACTGCTAGGGTGGGAGAAAAACTGTTTTTT. Translated, it gives CASTARVGEKLFF. Drawing the rest from reference TRBV2 and TRBJ1-4, the complete variable domain is EPEVTQTPSHQVTQMGQEVILRCVPISNHLYFYWYRQILGQKVEFLVSFYNNEISEKSEIFDDQFSVERPDGSNFTLKIRSTKLEDSAMYFCASTARVGEKLFFGSGTQLSVL.

The chain uses TRBV5-6 and TRBJ2-5, with 8 bases aligning to TRBD2. CDR1 SGHDT and CDR2 YYEEEE come from the germline V gene. After removal of 4 bases from V and 5 bases from J, the junction contained 10 bases not matched to a gene. CDR3 size: 15 residues. CDR3 sequence: CASSLTGLGDETQYF. Here the CDR3 DNA reads TGTGCCAGCAGCCTTACGGGACTAGGAGATGAGACCCAGTACTTC. Full variable domain (outside the CDR3, taken from reference TRBV5-6 and TRBJ2-5): DAGVTQSPTHLIKTRGQQVTLRCSPKSGHDTVSWYQQALGQGPQFIFQYYEEEERQRGNFPDRFSGHQFPNYSSELNVNALLLGDSALYLCASSLTGLGDETQYFGPGTRLLVL.

The rearrangement joins TRBV6-1 to TRBJ2-7; 9 bases map to TRBD2. The CDR3 has 18 residues. Germline V lookup: CDR1 MNHNS, CDR2 SASEGT. The V segment lost 2 bases and the J segment 0 bases; nucleotides outside the gene matches: 11. This CDR3 reads CASSEFLAGSPSSYEQYF. As DNA, the CDR3 is TGTGCCAGCAGTGAATTTCTAGCGGGATCTCCCAGCTCCTACGAGCAGTACTTC.

In its sample, this clone was seen once. The V call is TRBV27, the J call TRBJ2-6, with 8 bases aligning to TRBD1. This CDR3 contains 18 residues. Germline-derived CDR1 and CDR2 are MNHEY and SMNVEV (reference sequence). The trim removed 8 bases at V and 0 bases at J, leaving 12 bases unmatched. The CDR3 region is CASDQKPGTGSGANVLTF. DNA for the CDR3: TGTGCCAGCGACCAAAAACCCGGGACAGGCTCTGGGGCCAACGTCCTGACTTTC.

The chain is built from TRBV4-2 and TRBJ2-5, with a tentative D call TRBD1 (5 bases). V dropped 0 bases and J dropped 2 bases, with 13 bases sitting between them. There are 16 residues in the CDR3. The V gene's germline CDR1 is LGHNA and CDR2 YNFKEQ. In DNA form, the CDR3 reads TGTGCCAGCAGCCAAGATAGAAGGGGTCGTCAAGAGACCCAGTACTTC. Encoded protein: CASSQDRRGRQETQYF.

The J gene is TRBJ2-7, the V gene TRBV18; TRBD1 matches at 9 bases. Germline values: CDR1 KGHSH, CDR2 LQKENI. This CDR3 comprises 14 residues. V shed 2 bases and J 3 bases; nucleotides not matched to a gene: 2. CDR3 amino acids: CASSPGTGNYEQYF. As DNA, the CDR3 is TGTGCCAGCTCACCAGGGACAGGGAACTACGAGCAGTACTTC.

The V call is TRBV6-1, the J call TRBJ1-5; D is unresolved. The germline V gene encodes CDR1 MNHNS and CDR2 SASEGT. V was trimmed by 6 bases and J by 4 bases, leaving 7 bases between them. The CDR3 is 12 residues long. Here the CDR3 reads CASRLGNQPQHF. The CDR3 nucleotides read TGTGCCAGCAGGTTGGGGAATCAGCCCCAGCATTTT.

This chain's CDR3 is CASRPPGLPGEQFF. CDR3 DNA sequence: TGTGCCAGCAGACCCCCCGGACTGCCCGGGGAGCAGTTCTTC. The chain couples TRBV28 to TRBJ2-1, with D perhaps TRBD2 (5 bases). V shed 6 bases and J shed 10 bases, with 19 bases lying between them. CDR3 length: 14 residues. CDR1 and CDR2 from the germline V gene are MDHEN and SYDVKM.

This clone was counted ten times or more. This rearrangement joins TRBV11-1 to TRBJ2-3; D is possibly TRBD1 (5 bases). This CDR3 has 16 amino acids. Per the germline V gene, CDR1 is SGHAT and CDR2 is FQDESV (reference sequence). V was trimmed by 5 bases and J by 2 bases, leaving 17 bases between them. CDR3 DNA: TGTGCCAGCAGCCAAAGGGCCAGGGCAGACACAGATACGCAGTATTTT. It yields the protein CASSQRARADTDTQYF. Variable domain in full (rest from reference TRBV11-1 and TRBJ2-3): EAEVAQSPRYKITEKSQAVAFWCDPISGHATLYWYRQILGQGPELLVQFQDESVVDDSQLPKDRFSAERLKGVDSTLKIQPAELGDSAMYLCASSQRARADTDTQYFGPGTRLTVL.

The chain is built from TRBV19 and TRBJ2-7, with TRBD2 identical over 7 bases. The germline gives CDR1 LNHDA, CDR2 SQIVND (reference sequence). CDR3 length equals 14 residues. The V gene end was trimmed by 4 bases and the J gene end by 2 bases; junction bases not matched to a gene: 5. The CDR3 spells CASSTASGTYEQYF. CDR3 DNA: TGTGCCAGTAGTACGGCTAGCGGAACCTACGAGCAGTACTTC.

This chain links TRBV10-2 with TRBJ2-7; a weak D match, TRBD1 (6 bases). The CDR3 consists of 13 residues. Germline V gene sequence: CDR1 WSHSY, CDR2 SAAADI. Trimming shortened V by 8 bases and J by 3 bases, and 14 bases separated the two germline ends. As DNA, the CDR3 is TGCGCCAGCGGAAGGGACACCTACTACGAGCAGTACTTC. Protein: CASGRDTYYEQYF.

Turning to this clone: This specimen includes other DNA sequences encoding the same CDR3. This chain connects TRBV30 to TRBJ1-6, with 8 bases lining up with TRBD1. The CDR3 is 13 amino acids. Looked up from germline, CDR1 is GTSNPN and CDR2 is SVGIG (reference sequence). V was clipped by 3 bases and J by 7 bases; unmatched bases: 2. Here the CDR3 reads CAWRGQENSPLHF. The CDR3, as DNA: TGTGCCTGGAGGGGACAGGAGAATTCACCCCTCCACTTT.

This chain connects TRBV7-8 to TRBJ1-1; D is uncertain. The CDR3 has 13 amino acids. Germline assignment: CDR1 SGHVS and CDR2 FQNEAQ. Trimming cost V 0 bases and J 1 base, with 3 bases left between them. This CDR3 is CASSLAGNTEAFF. CDR3 DNA: TGTGCCAGCAGCTTAGCCGGGAACACTGAAGCTTTCTTT. Based on the CDR3 plus reference TRBV7-8 and TRBJ1-1, the full variable domain is GAGVSQSPRYKVAKRGQDVALRCDPISGHVSLFWYQQALGQGPEFLTYFQNEAQLDKSGLPSDRFFAERPEGSVSTLKIQRTQQEDSAVYLCASSLAGNTEAFFGQGTRLTVV.

The chain couples TRBV30 to TRBJ1-5; weak D call: TRBD1 (6 bases). V was cut by 3 bases and J by 6 bases, with 18 bases left in between. Germline V gene data show CDR1 as GTSNPN and CDR2 as SVGIG (reference sequence). The CDR3 has 15 amino acids. The CDR3 sequence: CAWSHLQGGSQPQHF. CDR3 nucleotides: TGTGCCTGGAGCCACTTACAGGGCGGGAGTCAGCCCCAGCATTTT. The variable domain in full, completed from reference TRBV30 and TRBJ1-5, reads SQTIHQWPATLVQPVGSPLSLECTVEGTSNPNLYWYRQAAGRGLQLLFYSVGIGQISSEVPQNLSASRPQDRQFILSSKKLLLSDSGFYLCAWSHLQGGSQPQHFGDGTRLSIL.

The chain couples TRBV4-3 to TRBJ2-5; D perhaps matches TRBD2 (6 bases). The CDR3 spans 13 residues. Trimming took off 2 bases at V and 4 bases at J, with 8 bases between the two ends. CDR1 and CDR2 from the germline V gene are LGHNA and YSLEER. CDR3 sequence (DNA): TGCGCCAGCAGCCAATTGGAGGGAGAGACCCAGTACTTC. Its protein is CASSQLEGETQYF.

The rearrangement joins TRBV11-2 to TRBJ2-3, with 12 bases aligning to TRBD2. CDR1 and CDR2 from the germline V gene are SGHAT and FQNNGV. CDR3 length: 14 amino acids. The ends lost 10 bases at V and 8 bases at J; junction bases unmatched: 10. The CDR3 sequence: CATRLAGVGGTQYF. For the CDR3, the DNA is TGTGCCACCCGACTAGCGGGAGTCGGGGGTACGCAGTATTTT. Supplemented by reference TRBV11-2 and TRBJ2-3, the full variable domain reads EAGVAQSPRYKIIEKRQSVAFWCNPISGHATLYWYQQILGQGPKLLIQFQNNGVVDDSQLPKDRFSAERLKGVDSTLKIQPAKLEDSAVYLCATRLAGVGGTQYFGPGTRLTVL.